The 13 T cell receptor beta chains in this list originate from one sample, sequenced in a study of beta chain features in type 1 diabetes. Study-level results: Moderate but significant shortening of TCRB CDR3s was recorded in all four CD4+ subsets from Type 1 diabetes patients.

No antigens are known for them. The whole isolated RNA underwent reverse transcription, so sequencing captured expressed TCRB transcripts. TCRdb's copy holds only in-frame clones and misses some; the assay was immunoSEQ multiplex PCR. The data show hundreds of thousands of clones, with 11% to 15% seen just once and just under 0.04% held by the top ten. Sequencing was carried out using naive CD4+ T cells from blood. The receptors here all came from a man between 18 and 35 years old with type 1 diabetes.

The table lists this clone with a few counts. The CDR3: CASSQSVRGGLSYEQYF. DNA for the CDR3: TGCGCCAGCAGTCAATCCGTGAGGGGGGGGCTCTCCTACGAGCAGTACTTC. The chain recombines TRBV23-1 with TRBJ2-7; TRBD2 is a possible D gene (7 bases). TRBV23-1 is placed among ORFs of uncertain function. The CDR3 loop spans 17 amino acids. V lost 0 bases and J 0 bases, leaving 15 bases between the germline ends.

This clone was counted between two and nine times. The chain has TRBV2 and TRBJ1-5, with D tentatively TRBD1 (6 bases). CDR1 SNHLY and CDR2 FYNNEI come from the germline V gene. The CDR3 extends over 14 amino acids. V lost 1 base to trimming and J lost 7 bases, with 11 bases between them. For the CDR3, the DNA is TGTGCCAGCAGTGAAGAAGGGGGGCACCAGCCCCAGCATTTT. Amino acid sequence: CASSEEGGHQPQHF. The complete variable domain, with remaining parts taken from reference TRBV2 and TRBJ1-5, reads EPEVTQTPSHQVTQMGQEVILRCVPISNHLYFYWYRQILGQKVEFLVSFYNNEISEKSEIFDDQFSVERPDGSNFTLKIRSTKLEDSAMYFCASSEEGGHQPQHFGDGTRLSIL.

This clone has a handful of counts. The J gene is TRBJ2-6, the V gene TRBV7-3, with D possibly TRBD2 on 5 matching bases. V was pared by 0 bases and J by 0 bases, with 18 bases between. This CDR3 comprises 20 residues. CDR1 SGHTA and CDR2 FQGTGA come from the germline V gene. The CDR3: CASSLTPRGLRSSGANVLTF. In nucleotides, the CDR3 is TGTGCCAGCAGCTTAACCCCACGGGGATTGAGAAGCTCTGGGGCCAACGTCCTGACTTTC.

This chain connects TRBV30 to TRBJ2-7; TRBD1 or TRBD2 may be the D gene (5 bases each). The germline V and J ends were trimmed by 2 bases and 2 bases, with 16 bases remaining between them. This CDR3 is 15 amino acids long. From germline, CDR1 is GTSNPN and CDR2 SVGIG (reference sequence). CDR3 sequence reads: CAWSIGTLITYEQYF. CDR3 DNA: TGTGCCTGGAGTATCGGGACCTTGATCACCTACGAGCAGTACTTC.

The rearrangement links TRBV7-9 to TRBJ2-3; tentatively, D is TRBD1 or TRBD2 (5 bases each). CDR1 is SEHNR and CDR2 is FQNEAQ in the germline V gene (reference sequence). Trimming took off 9 bases at V and 1 base at J, with 17 bases between the two ends. This CDR3 has 15 amino acids. CDR3 nucleotides: TGTGCCAGTCAGTATTGGGACCTGGGCACAGATACGCAGTATTTT. Its protein is CASQYWDLGTDTQYF.

Concerning this clone: The same CDR3 can be traced to other DNA sequences in this sample. This chain connects TRBV5-1 to TRBJ2-7; D not certain. In germline, CDR1 is SGHRS, CDR2 YFSETQ. CDR3 length: 14 amino acids. V lost 0 bases and J lost 2, with 9 bases in between. This CDR3 reads CASSLGQAPYEQYF. The DNA for the CDR3 is TGCGCCAGCAGCTTGGGGCAGGCCCCCTACGAGCAGTACTTC.

This clone was counted between two and nine times. The genes are TRBV4-2 and TRBJ2-1; D possibly corresponds to TRBD2 (6 bases). The CDR3 covers 15 residues. Looked up from germline, CDR1 is LGHNA and CDR2 is YNFKEQ. The V end lost 1 base, the J end lost 6 bases, and 13 bases lay between the germline ends. The CDR3 loop is CASSQVSGSFNEQFF. The CDR3 DNA is TGTGCCAGCAGCCAAGTCTCCGGGAGCTTCAATGAGCAGTTCTTC.

V and J are TRBV7-3 and TRBJ2-2; D gene ambiguous. Trimming stripped 5 bases from V and 0 bases from J, with 13 bases between. The CDR3 is 16 amino acids. Germline CDR1 and CDR2: SGHTA and FQGTGA. The chain's CDR3 is CASSILSFANTGELFF. Here the CDR3 DNA reads TGTGCCAGCAGCATCCTCTCCTTTGCGAACACCGGGGAGCTGTTTTTT.

This clone was seen more than once but under ten times. J is TRBJ2-3 and V is TRBV10-3; 8 nucleotides align to TRBD2. CDR3 size: 16 residues. Germline V gene lookup returns CDR1 ENHRY and CDR2 SYGVKD. The trim removed 2 bases at V and 6 bases at J, leaving 10 bases unmatched. CDR3 in amino acids: CAISEVLAGGVDTQYF. The CDR3 DNA reads as TGTGCCATCAGTGAGGTTTTGGCGGGGGGCGTGGATACGCAGTATTTT.

This clone turned up a few times. The rearrangement joins TRBV18 to TRBJ1-2; no reliable D call. This CDR3 has 13 residues. Germline values: CDR1 KGHSH, CDR2 LQKENI. V was cut by 6 bases and J by 4 bases, with 12 bases left in between. CDR3 bases: TGTGCCAGCTCGCAAACACAATTCTATGGCTACACCTTC. Its translation: CASSQTQFYGYTF.

This clone was seen only a few times. This rearrangement joins TRBV7-2 to TRBJ1-2; 10 positions agree with TRBD1. The J segment lost 4 bases and the V segment lost 0 bases, leaving 5 bases of the junction unmatched. The CDR3 extends over 16 amino acids. Germline lookup yields CDR1 SGHTA and CDR2 FQGNSA. The CDR3 spells CASSLAAGTGVYGYTF. Written as DNA, the CDR3 is TGTGCCAGCAGCTTAGCGGCCGGGACAGGGGTCTATGGCTACACCTTC.

This clone was counted between two and nine times. The CDR3 here is CAISGSQGNYNEQFF. The CDR3 nucleotides are TGTGCCATCAGTGGTTCTCAGGGGAACTACAATGAGCAGTTCTTC. This chain uses TRBV10-3 with TRBJ2-1; D is possibly TRBD1 (6 bases). The ends were cut back, 4 bases at V and 3 bases at J, with 13 bases in the middle. The CDR3 contains 15 residues. From germline, CDR1 is ENHRY and CDR2 SYGVKD.

The chain combines TRBV7-2 with TRBJ1-5, with D possibly being TRBD1 (6 bases). This CDR3 comprises 15 residues. The V and J ends lost 4 bases and 3 bases respectively, with 13 bases between them. The germline V gene has CDR1 SGHTA and CDR2 FQGNSA. CDR3 sequence (DNA): TGTGCCAGCAGCTACAACCAGGGGAACAATCAGCCCCAGCATTTT. Protein sequence: CASSYNQGNNQPQHF.